These 27 T cell receptor beta chains originate from one sample sequenced in a study of low-dose radiotherapy and immunotherapy resistance in tumors. TRAV- and TRBV-specific primers primed first-strand cDNA, covering alpha and beta chains. Using a constant-region primer together with a V-primer adapter, TCRs were subjected to roughly 18 PCR cycles of amplification. TCRdb used MiXCR to reprocess the reads, holding one entry per CDR3 protein. The table lists under 20,000 distinct CDR3 sequences, approximately 74% of them singletons. These receptors were obtained from a human donor with advanced metastatic prostate, ovarian, gallbladder or colorectal cancer (not recorded which). This table probably holds off-target reads from a library built for another chain.

The rearrangement joins TRBV2 to TRBJ1-4; possible D gene TRBD1, 5 bases. Trimming stripped 8 bases from V and 4 bases from J, with 8 bases between. Germline V gene lookup returns CDR1 SNHLY and CDR2 FYNNEI. CDR3 length: 12 residues. For the CDR3, the DNA is TGTGCCAGCGGGGCCATTAATGAAAAACTGTTTTTT. It codes for CASGAINEKLFF.

J is TRBJ2-3 and V is TRBV29-1; 12 positions agree with TRBD2. Germline loops: CDR1 SQVTM, CDR2 ANQGSEA. V shed 0 bases, J shed 0 bases, and the junction held 4 bases outside the gene matches. This CDR3 is built from 17 residues. The CDR3 region is CSVEDPGTSGSTDTQYF. The CDR3, as DNA: TGCAGCGTTGAAGATCCTGGGACTAGCGGGAGCACAGATACGCAGTATTTT.

This clonotype came up once. The genes are TRBV9 and TRBJ2-1, with 11 bases identical to TRBD2. Germline CDR1 and CDR2: SGDLS and YYNGEE. CDR3 length: 15 amino acids. The V gene end was trimmed by 3 bases and the J gene end by 6 bases; junction bases not matched to a gene: 5. The CDR3 DNA reads as TGTGCCAGCAGCGCCCGACTAGCGGGGTTCAATGAGCAGTTCTTC. Translated: CASSARLAGFNEQFF.

V and J are TRBV10-3 and TRBJ1-5, with 7 bases lining up with TRBD1. This CDR3 contains 14 residues. V trimming: 5 bases; J trimming: 4 bases; junction bases outside the gene matches: 5. Germline V gives CDR1 ENHRY, CDR2 SYGVKD. The DNA of the CDR3 is TGTGCCATCAGTCCACAGGGGCGGAATCAGCCCCAGCATTTT. Protein product: CAISPQGRNQPQHF.

The chain links TRBV29-1 to TRBJ2-1; D possibly matches TRBD1 or TRBD2 (7 bases each). This CDR3 spans 14 amino acids. CDR1 and CDR2 (germline): SQVTM, ANQGSEA. Trimming removed 3 bases from V and 7 bases from J, with 16 bases in between. CDR3 amino acids: CSVDVQGGGNEQFF. CDR3 in DNA: TGCAGCGTTGATGTCCAGGGGGGGGGAAATGAGCAGTTCTTC.

The table lists this clonotype with a few counts. The V call is TRBV5-1, the J call TRBJ1-2; weak D call: TRBD1 (6 bases). V lost 3 bases and J lost 4, with 13 bases in between. Germline CDR1 and CDR2: SGHRS and YFSETQ. The CDR3 runs to 14 residues. The CDR3 DNA is TGCGCCAGCAGCTCTCAGGGGCTACGCTATGGCTACACCTTC. Residues: CASSSQGLRYGYTF. The variable domain in full, completed from reference TRBV5-1 and TRBJ1-2, reads KAGVTQTPRYLIKTRGQQVTLSCSPISGHRSVSWYQQTPGQGLQFLFEYFSETQRNKGNFPGRFSGRQFSNSRSEMNVSTLELGDSALYLCASSSQGLRYGYTFGSGTRLTVV.

J is TRBJ2-1 and V is TRBV2; no reliable D call. The germline gives CDR1 SNHLY, CDR2 FYNNEI. The CDR3 has 16 residues. The germline V and J ends were trimmed by 1 base and 8 bases, with 18 bases remaining between them. This chain's CDR3 is CASSEVRLVRGDEQFF. CDR3 bases: TGTGCCAGCAGTGAAGTCCGTCTAGTTAGAGGCGATGAGCAGTTCTTC.

The chain recombines TRBV6-2 or TRBV6-3 with TRBJ1-6; 9 nucleotides agree with TRBD1. Unmatched junction bases numbered 3, after V lost 6 bases and J lost 3 bases. Germline CDR1 and CDR2: MNHEY and SVGEGT. This CDR3 has 15 amino acids. CDR3 in amino acids: CASRRGQGYNSPLHF. Written as DNA, the CDR3 is TGTGCCAGCAGGCGGGGACAGGGCTATAATTCACCCCTCCACTTT.

The rearrangement joins TRBV28 to TRBJ1-6; 11 nucleotides align to TRBD1. The trim removed 6 bases at V and 8 bases at J, leaving 9 bases unmatched. CDR3 length: 16 residues. Germline V gives CDR1 MDHEN, CDR2 SYDVKM. The CDR3 bases are TGTGCCAGCAGCAAGGACAGGGGGCGATTTGATTCACCCCTCCACTTT. This gives the protein CASSKDRGRFDSPLHF. Using reference TRBV28 and TRBJ1-6 for the parts outside the CDR3, the full variable domain is DVKVTQSSRYLVKRTGEKVFLECVQDMDHENMFWYRQDPGLGLRLIYFSYDVKMKEKGDIPEGYSVSREKKERFSLILESASTNQTSMYLCASSKDRGRFDSPLHFGNGTRLTVT.

This clonotype was observed a single time. V usage is TRBV12-3 or TRBV12-4 and J usage is TRBJ1-2, with a possible D match to TRBD1 (6 bases). Deletions cut 6 bases from V and 8 bases from J, with 16 bases between. CDR3 length equals 13 residues. CDR3 residues: CASSTTGFGGYTF. Written as DNA, the CDR3 is TGTGCCAGCAGCACTACAGGGTTCGGGGGCTACACCTTC.

This rearrangement joins TRBV10-3 to TRBJ2-1, with 7 nucleotides matching TRBD1. CDR1 and CDR2 (germline): ENHRY, SYGVKD. The CDR3 runs 13 residues. V shed 2 bases and J 12 bases; nucleotides not matched to a gene: 7. The chain's CDR3 is CAISENRDRAQFF. The CDR3 bases are TGTGCCATCAGTGAGAACCGGGACAGAGCGCAGTTCTTC.

This chain joins TRBV20-1 and TRBJ2-1, with D hard to call. V lost 0 bases and J 1 base, leaving 10 bases between the germline ends. Germline V gene lookup returns CDR1 DFQATT and CDR2 SNEGSKA (reference sequence). The CDR3 length is 15 residues. Written as DNA, the CDR3 is TGCAGTGCTAGAGATGGCCTTCTATCCTACAATGAGCAGTTCTTC. Translated: CSARDGLLSYNEQFF.

CDR3 in amino acids: CASSEAGRSYF. The CDR3 DNA sequence: TGTGCCAGCAGTGAAGCCGGCCGTAGCTACTTC. The chain couples TRBV2 to TRBJ2-7; no clear D. The CDR3 contains 11 residues. V lost 0 bases, J lost 13 bases, and 10 bases lay in between. CDR1 is SNHLY, CDR2 FYNNEI, per germline.

Only one count was recorded for this clonotype. The genes are TRBV23-1 and TRBJ1-6; D remains unclear. TRBV23-1 is an ORF; its function is uncertain. The CDR3 totals 14 residues. The V end was cut by 4 bases, the J end by 5 bases, with 9 bases between. CDR3 residues: CASSLRVHNSPLHF. CDR3 nucleotides: TGCGCCAGCAGTCTCCGGGTGCATAATTCACCCCTCCACTTT.

The table lists this clonotype with a few counts. The rearrangement joins TRBV20-1 to TRBJ1-5; unclear D gene. Deletions cut 5 bases from V and 2 bases from J, with 10 bases between. Germline CDR1 and CDR2: DFQATT and SNEGSKA (reference sequence). This CDR3 contains 13 residues. The DNA of the CDR3 is TGCAGTGCTCAATCCGAAGGCAATCAGCCCCAGCATTTT. Translation gives CSAQSEGNQPQHF.

This clonotype was detected only a few times. The chain joins TRBV5-4 to TRBJ2-1; 14 nucleotides match TRBD2. Trimming cost V 4 bases and J 9 bases; bases outside gene matches: 15. The CDR3 extends over 18 amino acids. Germline assignment: CDR1 SGHNT and CDR2 YYREEE (reference sequence). CDR3 DNA sequence: TGTGCCAGCAGCCCCGCTGGGACTAGCGGGAGAATGAGAGGTGAGCAGTTCTTC. This translates into CASSPAGTSGRMRGEQFF.

The rearrangement joins TRBV5-8 to TRBJ2-4, with TRBD2 as a possible D gene (6 bases). CDR1 and CDR2 from the germline V gene are SGHTS and YDEGEE. Trimming took off 0 bases at V and 8 bases at J, with 15 bases between the two ends. This CDR3 is built from 15 residues. The CDR3 bases are TGTGCCAGCAGCTTGGCATACGGCGGGAATGACATTCAGTACTTC. Translating gives CASSLAYGGNDIQYF. The full variable domain, with the rest looked up from reference TRBV5-8 and TRBJ2-4, is EAGVTQSPTHLIKTRGQQATLRCSPISGHTSVYWYQQALGLGLQFLLWYDEGEERNRGNFPPRFSGRQFPNYSSELNVNALELEDSALYLCASSLAYGGNDIQYFGAGTRLSVL.

The V call is TRBV29-1, the J call TRBJ2-7, with 13 bases identical to TRBD2. V was clipped by 6 bases and J by 1 base; unmatched bases: 3. CDR3 length: 14 residues. Per the germline V gene, CDR1 is SQVTM and CDR2 is ANQGSEA. This chain's CDR3 is CSVAGLAGSYEQYF. The CDR3 DNA reads as TGCAGCGTCGCGGGACTAGCGGGATCCTACGAGCAGTACTTC.

The chain has TRBV6-5 and TRBJ1-1, with D maybe TRBD1 (6 bases). The CDR3 loop spans 15 amino acids. Germline CDR1 is MNHEY and CDR2 is SVGAGI. V lost 0 bases and J 7 bases, leaving 15 bases between the germline ends. The CDR3: CASSYSGGRFGEAFF. The CDR3 DNA reads as TGTGCCAGCAGTTACTCGGGGGGGCGATTTGGTGAAGCTTTCTTT.

This sequence joins TRBV12-3 or TRBV12-4 and TRBJ2-6; no definite D call. CDR3 length: 17 amino acids. V lost 0 bases and J 0 bases, leaving 9 bases between the germline ends. The CDR3 protein is CASSLARYSSGANVLTF. The CDR3 region has the DNA TGTGCCAGCAGTTTAGCACGGTATAGCTCTGGGGCCAACGTCCTGACTTTC.

The genes are TRBV19 and TRBJ1-5; TRBD1 matches at 10 bases. Germline lookup yields CDR1 LNHDA and CDR2 SQIVND (reference sequence). The CDR3 loop spans 15 amino acids. J lost 6 bases, V lost 7 bases, and 9 bases had no gene match. The CDR3 DNA sequence: TGTGCCAGTAAACCGAGACAGGGGGCGGGTCAGCCCCAGCATTTT. As protein: CASKPRQGAGQPQHF.

V gene TRBV2 combines with J gene TRBJ2-1; D may be TRBD2 (6 bases). The CDR3 is 14 amino acids. V gave up 10 bases and J gave up 3 bases, with 16 bases separating them. Germline V CDR1 and CDR2: SNHLY, FYNNEI. The CDR3 nucleotides read TGTGCCACCCAGGCCACGGGAGTCTACAATGAGCAGTTCTTC. This sequence encodes CATQATGVYNEQFF.

This clonotype was detected only a few times. The CDR3: CASSLVLGAVEQYF. CDR3 DNA sequence: TGCGCCAGCAGCTTAGTACTGGGGGCCGTCGAGCAGTACTTC. This rearrangement joins TRBV5-1 to TRBJ2-7, with D perhaps matching TRBD1 (6 bases). Germline V gene lookup returns CDR1 SGHRS and CDR2 YFSETQ. There are 14 residues in the CDR3. V lost 2 bases and J 6 bases, leaving 15 bases between the germline ends.

This sequence joins TRBV4-1 and TRBJ2-3; unclear D gene. The length of the CDR3 is 15 residues. The germline V and J ends were trimmed by 1 base and 6 bases, with 14 bases remaining between them. Germline V gene sequence: CDR1 MGHRA, CDR2 YSYEKL. In DNA, the CDR3 is TGCGCCAGCAGCCAAGTTTCAGCCGTCTGGGATACGCAGTATTTT. Translation gives CASSQVSAVWDTQYF.

The chain couples TRBV6-1 to TRBJ1-4; 9 positions match TRBD1. The trim removed 5 bases at V and 7 bases at J, leaving 8 bases unmatched. The CDR3 length is 15 residues. CDR1 is MNHNS and CDR2 is SASEGT in the germline V gene. The CDR3 DNA reads as TGTGCCAGCAGTCACATTACAGGGGGCCGTGAAAAACTGTTTTTT. This sequence encodes CASSHITGGREKLFF.

The rearrangement joins TRBV5-1 to TRBJ1-2; D possibly corresponds to TRBD1 (5 bases). CDR1 and CDR2 from the germline V gene are SGHRS and YFSETQ. This CDR3 has 17 amino acids. V was trimmed by 2 bases and J by 8 bases, leaving 25 bases between them. The CDR3 here is CASSFSGISDISGGYTF. CDR3 nucleotide sequence: TGCGCCAGCAGCTTTTCCGGCATCTCGGACATTAGCGGAGGCTACACCTTC.

This chain uses TRBV13 with TRBJ1-5; possibly TRBD1 for D (5 bases). Germline CDR1 reads PRHDT; CDR2 reads FYEKMQ (reference sequence). The CDR3 is made up of 18 amino acids. Trimming removed 5 bases at V and 3 bases at J, with 23 bases between. This CDR3 is CASSSGDGPSNSNQPQHF. The CDR3 DNA follows: TGTGCCAGCAGCAGTGGGGACGGACCTTCCAACTCCAATCAGCCCCAGCATTTT.